The rows below give T cell receptor beta chains drawn from one sample of a study of identical twins. TCRdb re-derived calls from the 5' RACE reads in MiXCR, one entry per CDR3 protein. Among under 1 million distinct CDR3 sequences, 9% to 15% were seen once, and the ten largest hold 1.5% to 2%. In addition, the sample was reused for a study of yellow fever vaccine responses in identical twins.

Source material: PBMCs. The origin of the receptors is a woman under 30 in good health. The CDR3 runs from the conserved cysteine through the conserved F or W. Fields, in order: V gene, clone size, D gene, J gene, CDR3 protein, CDR3 DNA. The D gene is left open where the match is weak. For some rows the clone size is stated as once, few or many, or as a class when expanded; others skip it.

V gene: TRBV24-1
clone size: .
D gene: .
J gene: TRBJ2-5
CDR3 protein: CATSDSGQYQETQYF
CDR3 DNA: TGTGCCACCAGTGACTCAGGACAGTACCAAGAGACCCAGTACTTC

V gene: TRBV20-1
clone size: .
D gene: TRBD2
J gene: TRBJ2-2
CDR3 protein: CSAGPGLEGTGELFF
CDR3 DNA: TGCAGTGCTGGACCGGGACTAGAGGGCACCGGGGAGCTGTTTTTT

V gene: TRBV12-3/TRBV12-4
clone size: many
D gene: TRBD1
J gene: TRBJ2-1
CDR3 protein: CASSPGTGGNEQFF
CDR3 DNA: TGTGCCAGCAGTCCGGGGACAGGGGGTAATGAGCAGTTCTTC

V gene: TRBV25-1
clone size: .
D gene: TRBD2
J gene: TRBJ2-7
CDR3 protein: CASSEGGRYEQYF
CDR3 DNA: TGTGCCAGCAGTGAGGGCGGGAGGTACGAGCAGTACTTC

V gene: TRBV7-9
clone size: many
D gene: TRBD1
J gene: TRBJ1-4
CDR3 protein: CASSLGAGTGNEKLFF
CDR3 DNA: TGTGCCAGCAGCTTAGGTGCCGGGACAGGGAATGAAAAACTGTTTTTT

V gene: TRBV20-1
clone size: .
D gene: .
J gene: TRBJ2-5
CDR3 protein: CSASKLSGRQTQYF
CDR3 DNA: TGCAGTGCTAGTAAACTCTCGGGGAGGCAGACCCAGTACTTC

V gene: TRBV7-2
clone size: .
D gene: TRBD1
J gene: TRBJ2-5
CDR3 protein: CASSQGQGNIQETQYF
CDR3 DNA: TGTGCCAGCAGCCAAGGACAGGGCAACATCCAAGAGACCCAGTACTTC

V gene: TRBV7-7
clone size: few
D gene: .
J gene: TRBJ2-5
CDR3 protein: CASSLLNWGGQEGKETQYF
CDR3 DNA: TGTGCCAGCAGCCTTCTAAACTGGGGCGGCCAAGAAGGAAAAGAGACCCAGTACTTC

V gene: TRBV24-1
clone size: few
D gene: .
J gene: TRBJ2-3
CDR3 protein: CATSDIAAGRTDTQYF
CDR3 DNA: TGTGCCACCAGTGATATAGCGGCGGGACGCACAGATACGCAGTATTTT

V gene: TRBV4-1
clone size: few
D gene: .
J gene: TRBJ2-7
CDR3 protein: CASSQEGLPVGTYEQYF
CDR3 DNA: TGCGCCAGCAGCCAAGAAGGGCTACCGGTAGGCACCTACGAGCAGTACTTC

V gene: TRBV10-1
clone size: .
D gene: .
J gene: TRBJ1-1
CDR3 protein: CASTAGGATEAFF
CDR3 DNA: TGCGCCAGCACCGCGGGGGGGGCAACTGAAGCTTTCTTT

V gene: TRBV7-9
clone size: .
D gene: .
J gene: TRBJ2-5
CDR3 protein: CASSSTRGNPETQYF
CDR3 DNA: TGTGCCAGCAGCTCTACGAGAGGGAACCCAGAGACCCAGTACTTC

V gene: TRBV7-9
clone size: few
D gene: .
J gene: TRBJ2-3
CDR3 protein: CASSRRREGTDTQYF
CDR3 DNA: TGTGCCAGCAGCCGTCGGCGGGAAGGAACAGATACGCAGTATTTT

V gene: TRBV10-3
clone size: .
D gene: TRBD1
J gene: TRBJ2-5
CDR3 protein: CAISAADRESQETQYF
CDR3 DNA: TGTGCCATCAGCGCTGCCGACAGGGAATCTCAAGAGACCCAGTACTTC

V gene: TRBV2
clone size: .
D gene: .
J gene: TRBJ2-1
CDR3 protein: CASSEDLVYEQFF
CDR3 DNA: TGTGCCAGCAGTGAGGACCTAGTGTATGAGCAGTTCTTC

V gene: TRBV19
clone size: .
D gene: .
J gene: TRBJ2-3
CDR3 protein: CASSMAQGATDTQYF
CDR3 DNA: TGTGCCAGTAGTATGGCCCAAGGGGCCACAGATACGCAGTATTTT

V gene: TRBV29-1
clone size: .
D gene: TRBD2
J gene: TRBJ2-7
CDR3 protein: CSVVSGTSHYEQYF
CDR3 DNA: TGCAGCGTTGTATCTGGGACTAGTCACTACGAGCAGTACTTC

V gene: TRBV10-3
clone size: .
D gene: TRBD2
J gene: TRBJ2-1
CDR3 protein: CAIRTGLAGGGYNEQFF
CDR3 DNA: TGTGCCATCAGGACGGGACTAGCGGGAGGAGGTTACAATGAGCAGTTCTTC

V gene: TRBV5-8
clone size: many
D gene: .
J gene: TRBJ2-3
CDR3 protein: CASSLHRAADTQYF
CDR3 DNA: TGTGCCAGCAGCTTGCACAGGGCGGCAGATACGCAGTATTTT

V gene: TRBV5-1
clone size: few
D gene: .
J gene: TRBJ2-3
CDR3 protein: CASTRRALTDTQYF
CDR3 DNA: TGCGCCAGCACTAGGAGGGCATTGACGGATACGCAGTATTTT

V gene: TRBV6-1
clone size: few
D gene: TRBD2
J gene: TRBJ2-2
CDR3 protein: CASSPSGGPGTGELFF
CDR3 DNA: TGTGCCAGCAGTCCGTCGGGGGGGCCGGGCACCGGGGAGCTGTTTTTT

V gene: TRBV29-1
clone size: few
D gene: .
J gene: TRBJ2-3
CDR3 protein: CSVRPRVITDTQYF
CDR3 DNA: TGCAGCGTCCGACCGAGGGTAATCACAGATACGCAGTATTTT

V gene: TRBV20-1
clone size: .
D gene: .
J gene: TRBJ1-6
CDR3 protein: CSARARGAAYNSPLHF
CDR3 DNA: TGCAGTGCTAGAGCCCGTGGGGCCGCCTATAATTCACCCCTCCACTTT

V gene: TRBV12-3/TRBV12-4
clone size: .
D gene: .
J gene: TRBJ1-1
CDR3 protein: CASSSDSFSEAFF
CDR3 DNA: TGTGCCAGCAGTTCGGACAGTTTTTCAGAAGCTTTCTTT

V gene: TRBV20-1
clone size: .
D gene: TRBD1
J gene: TRBJ1-1
CDR3 protein: CSARDPRQGSPNTEAFF
CDR3 DNA: TGCAGTGCTAGAGATCCCCGACAGGGATCCCCGAACACTGAAGCTTTCTTT

V gene: TRBV2
clone size: .
D gene: .
J gene: TRBJ2-2
CDR3 protein: CASSDSVAGELFF
CDR3 DNA: TGTGCCAGCAGTGACTCAGTTGCCGGGGAGCTGTTTTTT

V gene: TRBV12-3/TRBV12-4
clone size: few
D gene: .
J gene: TRBJ2-1
CDR3 protein: CASGPTPSAGNNEQFF
CDR3 DNA: TGTGCCAGCGGCCCAACCCCCTCAGCTGGAAACAATGAGCAGTTCTTC